This TCR beta chain was recovered during a study of blood T cell repertoires in COVID-19 (dated by TCRdb to about 2020). The study in broad terms: Samples from collaborators originated in the United States, Italy and Spain and spanned both the acute and convalescent phases of COVID-19. The material from the prospective study consisted of cDNA or gDNA derived from T cells, B-cell-depleted T cells, or PBMCs. The dataset comprised deeply sampled blood TCRbeta repertoires from subjects exposed to, actively infected with, or recovered from COVID-19. The repertoires were made available in a free public database intended to serve as a resource for research on the immune response to SARS-CoV-2. Samples were obtained from the ongoing ImmuneRACE study (first 160 participants) and from 1,200 or so subjects provided by 6 global collaborators. Nearly every sample came with metadata listing a de-identified subject ID, COVID-19 status, age in years and sex. HLA class I and class II types, where available, came from metadata supplied by the sample provider rather than from assay-based typing.

With regard to this clone: It has no known antigen specificity. No quality values exist for individual bases; no much larger clone is one base distant.

The immunoSEQ Assay, a bias-controlled multiplex PCR, was used to amplify TCRbeta CDR3 regions from genomic DNA. Processing in the source paper ran as follows. The number of nucleated cells in each sample was estimated from the amplification of reference gene primers within the assay. Sequence reads were collapsed and filtered to measure the absolute abundance of every unique TCRbeta CDR3 rearrangement. For each sample, productive Simpson clonality was calculated by taking the square root of Simpson's diversity index across productive rearrangements. Imported from immuneACCESS, the table was reduced by TCRdb to in-frame sequences with V and J called. These copies leave out some clones; in studies compared against another copy, an unresolved V gene accounts for under half, and the cause of the remainder is not known. That table supplies the V and J calls and clone size; D and trimming were determined from the DNA. The sample has nearly 350,000 clones on record, 65% to 85% of them singletons. The top ten clones comprise 3% of the sample.

The collaborating institutions used their own protocols to collect whole blood in K2EDTA tubes. Collaborator samples were shipped for TCRbeta analysis as frozen whole blood, isolated PBMCs, or DNA extracted from either sample type. Broad study findings and their caveats: The quantity of clinical and demographic metadata differed by source and by participant and was supplied without curation.

This clonotype originated in a man in his thirties or forties with active or convalescent COVID-19. The material sequenced was peripheral blood.

The CDR3 in this case is CASGQGALRDTQYF. The DNA reads as follows: TGTGCCAGCGGACAGGGGGCGCTTAGAGATACGCAGTATTTT. The V and J segments used are TRBV28 and TRBJ2-3, with 11 junctional bases fitting TRBD1. For CDR1 and CDR2, the germline V gene lists MDHEN and SYDVKM. Trimming accounts for 8 bases at V and 5 bases at J, while the number of junction bases matched to no gene is 6. Measured from the cysteine to the phenylalanine, the CDR3 is 14 residues long. The DNA shown is the 42-base CDR3, in frame from base 1.